This record looks at one TCR beta chain sequence and its context. Its antigen is currently unknown. This sample is drawn from a study of shared clonotypes between healthy human individuals. Overall study findings and caveats: Rarefaction showed that sequencing of sorted subsets was incomplete (despite large depth). The four-donor shared clonotypes exceeded non-shared clonotypes in generation probability, with non-shared ones scoring lower.

Those who donated, Caucasian adults without exception, all lived in Nashville, Tennessee. The V gene lost 5 bases and the J gene lost 1 base, with 12 bases spanning the gap. This CDR3 region has 15 residues. Germline V gene lookup returns CDR1 MNHNS and CDR2 SASEGT. Study processing details: From ImmunoSEQ came sequences covering only the junction and carrying no quality scores, so filtering differed. The repertoire was sequenced with immunoSEQ multiplex PCR; TCRdb's copy has only in-frame clones and lacks some. That table gives V, J and clone size, and the DNA gave D and trimming. The table lists some 1.5 million clones, 95% to 97% of them singletons.

This rearrangement joins TRBV6-1 to TRBJ2-1; D unresolved. This TCR came from a man younger than 40 in good health. Sequencing was carried out using naive CD4+ T cells sorted from blood. Subset indicated: CD45RA+ positively selected. This CDR3 reads CASSSSVPSYNEQFF. CDR3 sequence (DNA): TGTGCCAGCAGTAGCTCTGTCCCTTCCTACAATGAGCAGTTCTTC.